Below, 17 T cell receptor beta chains from the same sample are listed, as sequenced in a study of OX40 agonist ivuxolimab in advanced cancers. Profiling relied on immunoSEQ multiplex PCR, and the TCRdb table lists in-frame clones only, not all of them. The sample lists around 72,000 clones, roughly 81% seen once, with 15% to 20% in the top ten. The source material was CD4+ or CD8+ T cells sorted from blood, sampled in a trial of the OX40 agonist ivuxolimab. All receptors come from an adult with an advanced solid tumor such as melanoma, head and neck, liver or kidney cancer.

In nucleotides, the CDR3 is TGTGCCACCAGCAGAGTCGAGACTAGCGGGAGGTTGGGTGAGCAGTTCTTC. It encodes CATSRVETSGRLGEQFF. This sequence joins TRBV15 and TRBJ2-1, with 13 bases lining up with TRBD2. Germline trimming cut 1 base from V and 9 bases from J; bases unmatched to any gene: 9. The CDR3 contains 17 residues. The V gene's germline CDR1 is LNHNV and CDR2 YYDKDF (reference sequence).

This clone was observed a single time. V is TRBV27 and J is TRBJ2-7, with no clear D. V lost 4 bases, J lost 0 bases, and 13 bases lay in between. Germline V CDR1 and CDR2: MNHEY, SMNVEV (reference sequence). CDR3 length: 15 residues. In nucleotides, the CDR3 is TGTGCCAGCAGTTCCAGAGGTGGTCCCTCCTACGAGCAGTACTTC. Amino acid sequence: CASSSRGGPSYEQYF.

The rearrangement links TRBV28 to TRBJ2-7; no clear D. V was shortened by 5 bases and J by 4 bases, with 15 bases between the two germline ends. Per the germline V gene, CDR1 is MDHEN and CDR2 is SYDVKM. The CDR3 consists of 14 residues. The CDR3 is CASSRPGPRYEQYF. CDR3 DNA sequence: TGTGCCAGCAGTCGACCCGGGCCCCGATACGAGCAGTACTTC.

The chain couples TRBV27 to TRBJ2-1; no firm D call. V lost 4 bases to trimming and J lost 1 base, with 14 bases between them. CDR1 MNHEY and CDR2 SMNVEV come from the germline V gene (reference sequence). This CDR3 comprises 16 residues. CDR3 loop: CASSSRATASYNEQFF. CDR3 nucleotides: TGTGCCAGCAGTTCCCGGGCTACGGCTTCCTACAATGAGCAGTTCTTC.

The sample holds one count of this clone. CDR3 nucleotides: TGCGCCAGCAGCCTAATCGGGCGGGACCCCTATGGCTACACCTTC. The encoded protein is CASSLIGRDPYGYTF. This chain connects TRBV4-1 to TRBJ1-2; possibly TRBD1 for D (5 bases). This CDR3 spans 15 amino acids. Germline V gene lookup returns CDR1 MGHRA and CDR2 YSYEKL. Deletions cut 4 bases from V and 4 bases from J, with 16 bases between.

CDR3 in amino acids: CASRKQGAYEQYF. The DNA of the CDR3 is TGTGCCAGCAGAAAACAGGGGGCTTACGAGCAGTACTTC. The chain has TRBV6-1 and TRBJ2-7, with 9 bases identical to TRBD1. The CDR3 is 13 residues long. Trimming took 6 bases from V and 4 from J; bases not matched to a gene: 4. The germline CDR1 and CDR2 sequences are MNHNS and SASEGT.

The chain employs TRBV5-1 and TRBJ2-7; TRBD1 agrees at 10 bases. Trimming at V came to 0 bases and at J to 4 bases, leaving 1 base not matched to a gene. This CDR3 contains 14 residues. Germline V CDR1 and CDR2: SGHRS, YFSETQ. Here the CDR3 DNA reads TGCGCCAGCAGCTTGGGGGACAGGGGTTACGAGCAGTACTTC. Translated: CASSLGDRGYEQYF.

V and J are TRBV5-6 and TRBJ1-1; 7 positions agree with TRBD1. This CDR3 spans 14 amino acids. Germline V gene data show CDR1 as SGHDT and CDR2 as YYEEEE. The V segment lost 5 bases and the J segment 1 base; nucleotides outside the gene matches: 5. In nucleotides, the CDR3 is TGTGCCAGCAGTGCCGGGACAGCGAACACTGAAGCTTTCTTT. This sequence encodes CASSAGTANTEAFF.

The CDR3 nucleotides read TGTGCCAGCTCACCCCCACCACAGCTCCGAACTAGCGGGAGAAATCATCGCACAGATACGCAGTATTTT. Translation: CASSPPPQLRTSGRNHRTDTQYF. The rearrangement links TRBV18 to TRBJ2-3, with TRBD2 identical over 11 bases. V was clipped by 3 bases and J by 1 base; unmatched bases: 24. Germline-derived CDR1 and CDR2 are KGHSH and LQKENI. There are 23 residues in the CDR3. Combining the CDR3 with reference TRBV18 and TRBJ2-3 gives the whole variable domain NAGVMQNPRHLVRRRGQEARLRCSPMKGHSHVYWYRQLPEEGLKFMVYLQKENIIDESGMPKERFSAEFPKEGPSILRIQQVVRGDSAAYFCASSPPPQLRTSGRNHRTDTQYFGPGTRLTVL.

This clone was counted between two and nine times. This chain joins TRBV5-1 and TRBJ1-2; the match to TRBD1 covers 7 bases. V lost 4 bases, J lost 4 bases, and 7 bases stayed unmatched. This CDR3 is built from 14 residues. The germline V gene has CDR1 SGHRS and CDR2 YFSETQ. The CDR3 DNA sequence: TGCGCCAGCAGCCACGGGACAGTCCTCTATGGCTACACCTTC. It specifies CASSHGTVLYGYTF.

The J gene is TRBJ1-5, the V gene TRBV19, with 8 bases that match TRBD1. The germline CDR1 and CDR2 sequences are LNHDA and SQIVND (reference sequence). This CDR3 is built from 15 residues. V gave up 2 bases and J gave up 6 bases; unmatched junction bases: 6. The CDR3 nucleotides read TGTGCCAGTAGTATACAGGGGGCGCAGGGTCAGCCCCAGCATTTT. Its translation is CASSIQGAQGQPQHF.

The chain joins TRBV7-9 to TRBJ2-5; no reliable D call. Germline V gene sequence: CDR1 SEHNR, CDR2 FQNEAQ (reference sequence). This CDR3 comprises 14 residues. Trimming stripped 1 base from V and 4 bases from J, with 10 bases between. The DNA of the CDR3 is TGTGCCAGCAGCTTAGTTGTGTCAGTAGAGACCCAGTACTTC. The encoded protein is CASSLVVSVETQYF.

CDR3 region: CSGRVEGRLDGYTF. Written as DNA, the CDR3 is TGCAGCGGAAGAGTAGAGGGCAGGTTGGATGGCTACACCTTC. The genes are TRBV29-1 and TRBJ1-2, with D unresolved. The germline V gene encodes CDR1 SQVTM and CDR2 ANQGSEA. Trimming removed 7 bases from V and 6 bases from J, with 21 bases in between. The CDR3 extends over 14 amino acids.

The V and J genes are TRBV6-4 and TRBJ2-2, with 7 bases aligning to TRBD1. The CDR3 length is 18 residues. Looked up from germline, CDR1 is MRHNA and CDR2 is SNTAGT. Germline trimming cut 6 bases from V and 0 bases from J; bases unmatched to any gene: 13. CDR3 nucleotides: TGTGCCAGCAGAAACCCGACAGGGCCCCTATCGAACACCGGGGAGCTGTTTTTT. Encoded protein: CASRNPTGPLSNTGELFF.

For the CDR3, the DNA is TGTGCCAGCAGCCCTTGGACAGGGGAAGAAAAGACCCAGTACTTC. Its translation: CASSPWTGEEKTQYF. This chain joins TRBV14 and TRBJ2-5; 9 positions agree with TRBD1. The junction had 9 bases not matched to a gene; V was cut back by 4 bases and J by 6 bases. CDR1 is SGHDN and CDR2 is FVKESK in the germline V gene. The CDR3 is 15 amino acids. Looking up the rest from reference TRBV14 and TRBJ2-5 gives the full variable domain: EAGVTQFPSHSVIEKGQTVTLRCDPISGHDNLYWYRRVMGKEIKFLLHFVKESKQDESGMPNNRFLAERTGGTYSTLKVQPAELEDSGVYFCASSPWTGEEKTQYFGPGTRLLVL.

The chain combines TRBV13 with TRBJ2-2, with 12 positions matching TRBD2. Unmatched junction bases numbered 8, after V lost 5 bases and J lost 4 bases. This CDR3 contains 17 residues. Looked up from germline, CDR1 is PRHDT and CDR2 is FYEKMQ (reference sequence). This chain's CDR3 is CASSLTSGSIGTGELFF. Written as DNA, the CDR3 is TGTGCCAGCAGCCTGACTAGCGGGAGCATCGGCACCGGGGAGCTGTTTTTT.

This clone has just a few counts. This chain joins TRBV29-1 and TRBJ2-5; TRBD2 matches at 11 bases. V lost 5 bases, J lost 4 bases, and 12 bases stayed unmatched. Germline CDR1 SQVTM, CDR2 ANQGSEA. This CDR3 has 16 residues. The CDR3 DNA sequence: TGCAGCGTTCGAGGAGGGTTAGCGGGAGGGGGAGAGACCCAGTACTTC. This sequence encodes CSVRGGLAGGGETQYF.